The 30 T cell receptor beta chains reported below all come from one sample, sequenced in a study of radiation and T cells in renal cell carcinoma. Generated by immunoSEQ multiplex PCR, the TCRdb table keeps only in-frame clones and is missing some. The data contain 150,000 or so clones, around 90% of them singletons. Indicated time point: baseline pretreatment blood. Treatment here: 15 Gy SBRT to primary tumor, nephrectomy 4 weeks later. Sample: blood, taken from a patient whose treatment included radiotherapy and nephrectomy. The origin of the receptors is a woman between 65 and 79 years old with renal cell carcinoma.

This clone has only one observation. J is TRBJ2-7 and V is TRBV25-1, with D perhaps matching TRBD1 or TRBD2 (5 bases each). Germline V lookup: CDR1 MGHDK, CDR2 SYGVNS. The V and J ends lost 3 bases and 0 bases respectively, with 12 bases between them. The CDR3 runs 15 residues. CDR3 amino acids: CASSERGVSSYEQYF. The CDR3 DNA reads TGTGCCAGCAGTGAGAGGGGCGTGAGCTCCTACGAGCAGTACTTC.

The rearrangement joins TRBV4-2 to TRBJ1-2; maybe TRBD1 (5 bases). The CDR3 is 15 amino acids. V was pared by 3 bases and J by 1 base, with 12 bases between. In germline, CDR1 is LGHNA, CDR2 YNFKEQ. CDR3 residues: CASSHQRGGNYGYTF. CDR3 DNA sequence: TGTGCCAGCAGCCATCAAAGGGGAGGTAACTATGGCTACACCTTC.

The rearrangement uses TRBV23-1 and TRBJ2-2; the match to TRBD1 covers 7 bases. TRBV23-1 is placed among ORFs of uncertain function. V dropped 2 bases and J dropped 3; count of bases not matched to a gene: 3. This CDR3 is built from 15 residues. The CDR3, as DNA: TGCGCCAGCAGTCAACTAGACAGGGACACCGGGGAGCTGTTTTTT. Its protein is CASSQLDRDTGELFF.

The chain employs TRBV5-1 and TRBJ2-4, with TRBD1 identical over 12 bases. CDR1 SGHRS and CDR2 YFSETQ come from the germline V gene. This CDR3 has 14 residues. V trimming: 5 bases; J trimming: 9 bases; junction bases outside the gene matches: 6. The CDR3 sequence is CASRPGQGAAIQYF. In DNA, the CDR3 is TGCGCCAGCAGGCCGGGACAGGGGGCGGCCATTCAGTACTTC.

The rearrangement links TRBV5-1 to TRBJ1-2, with TRBD1 as a possible D gene (5 bases). V lost 0 bases to trimming and J lost 0 bases, with 9 bases between them. CDR1 is SGHRS, CDR2 YFSETQ, per germline. This CDR3 region has 15 residues. The CDR3 DNA sequence: TGCGCCAGCAGCTTGGCAGGGCAGGCTAACTATGGCTACACCTTC. Translation gives CASSLAGQANYGYTF.

The rearrangement joins TRBV7-9 to TRBJ2-3, with D possibly matching TRBD1 (5 bases). Trimming took off 4 bases at V and 6 bases at J, with 17 bases between the two ends. The germline V gene encodes CDR1 SEHNR and CDR2 FQNEAQ (reference sequence). This CDR3 is 15 amino acids long. The CDR3 nucleotides are TGTGCCAGCAGCTCCCTGCTGATCAGGGCGGATACGCAGTATTTT. Its translation: CASSSLLIRADTQYF.

This clone showed up just a few times. The chain uses TRBV14 and TRBJ1-1; D unresolved. In germline, CDR1 is SGHDN, CDR2 FVKESK. This CDR3 is 13 amino acids long. Trimming took 1 base from V and 5 from J, leaving 8 bases between them. The chain's CDR3 is CASSQASRTEAFF. CDR3 DNA sequence: TGTGCCAGCAGCCAAGCCTCGAGGACTGAAGCTTTCTTT. The variable domain in full, with the rest retrieved from reference TRBV14 and TRBJ1-1, is EAGVTQFPSHSVIEKGQTVTLRCDPISGHDNLYWYRRVMGKEIKFLLHFVKESKQDESGMPNNRFLAERTGGTYSTLKVQPAELEDSGVYFCASSQASRTEAFFGQGTRLTVV.

This chain uses TRBV10-3 with TRBJ1-1, with D possibly TRBD1 on 5 matching bases. This CDR3 has 15 residues. Trimming took 3 bases from V and 4 from J, leaving 15 bases between them. Germline CDR1 is ENHRY and CDR2 is SYGVKD. CDR3 DNA: TGTGCCATCAGTGACCGAGGGGCGCGGAGCACTGAAGCTTTCTTT. Translated, it gives CAISDRGARSTEAFF.

This clone was detected only a few times. V and J are TRBV7-3 and TRBJ2-5; 7 positions match TRBD1. The V segment lost 5 bases and the J segment 0 bases; nucleotides outside the gene matches: 6. Germline CDR1 reads SGHTA; CDR2 reads FQGTGA. The CDR3 is 15 residues long. The CDR3, as DNA: TGTGCCAGCAGCGCCGGGACAGCGTACCAAGAGACCCAGTACTTC. It is translated as CASSAGTAYQETQYF.

This chain connects TRBV9 to TRBJ1-5; D call uncertain. The V end was cut by 0 bases, the J end by 4 bases, with 14 bases between. This CDR3 has 16 residues. Germline V gene data show CDR1 as SGDLS and CDR2 as YYNGEE. The CDR3 coding sequence is TGTGCCAGCAGCGTAGACCCCTTCCCAATTAATCAGCCCCAGCATTTT. This codes for CASSVDPFPINQPQHF.

The chain employs TRBV11-2 and TRBJ2-3; the match to TRBD2 covers 9 bases. The germline V gene has CDR1 SGHAT and CDR2 FQNNGV. V gave up 5 bases and J gave up 4 bases; unmatched junction bases: 7. The CDR3 contains 15 residues. The CDR3 nucleotides read TGTGCCAGCAGCCACCCAGCGGGGGGCCCAGATACGCAGTATTTT. Residues: CASSHPAGGPDTQYF.

This chain joins TRBV27 and TRBJ2-2; 8 bases are a match to TRBD2. This CDR3 region has 14 residues. Trimming cost V 6 bases and J 7 bases; bases outside gene matches: 7. Germline V CDR1 and CDR2: MNHEY, SMNVEV (reference sequence). CDR3 sequence: CASRIGTRGGELFF. CDR3 nucleotides: TGTGCCAGCAGAATCGGGACTAGAGGCGGGGAGCTGTTTTTT.

This sequence joins TRBV19 and TRBJ2-5, with D perhaps being TRBD1 or TRBD2 (5 bases each). The CDR3 is made up of 13 amino acids. Germline CDR1 LNHDA, CDR2 SQIVND (reference sequence). V lost 5 bases and J 5 bases, leaving 12 bases between the germline ends. CDR3 sequence: CASSWGWSETQYF. The CDR3 coding sequence is TGTGCCAGTAGTTGGGGGTGGTCGGAGACCCAGTACTTC. The complete variable domain, with remaining parts taken from reference TRBV19 and TRBJ2-5, reads DGGITQSPKYLFRKEGQNVTLSCEQNLNHDAMYWYRQDPGQGLRLIYYSQIVNDFQKGDIAEGYSVSREKKESFPLTVTSAQKNPTAFYLCASSWGWSETQYFGPGTRLLVL.

The chain carries TRBV5-8 and TRBJ2-7; unclear D gene. Trimming stripped 0 bases from V and 0 bases from J, with 13 bases between. CDR1 SGHTS and CDR2 YDEGEE come from the germline V gene. CDR3 length: 16 amino acids. The CDR3 sequence: CASSLGQGYISYEQYF. The CDR3 nucleotides are TGTGCCAGCAGCTTGGGACAAGGGTATATCTCCTACGAGCAGTACTTC.

The rearrangement uses TRBV30 and TRBJ2-2, with D possibly being TRBD1 or TRBD2 (5 bases each). V was cut by 0 bases and J by 5 bases, with 10 bases left in between. Looked up from germline, CDR1 is GTSNPN and CDR2 is SVGIG (reference sequence). The CDR3 extends over 14 amino acids. CDR3 nucleotides: TGTGCCTGGAGTGTAAAGTGGGGGACCGGGGAGCTGTTTTTT. Translation: CAWSVKWGTGELFF.

The V and J genes are TRBV6-1 and TRBJ1-2; D gene ambiguous. The V gene's germline CDR1 is MNHNS and CDR2 SASEGT. This CDR3 is built from 13 residues. V lost 5 bases to trimming and J lost 4 bases, with 11 bases between them. The CDR3 nucleotides are TGTGCCAGCAGTACGTTCTCCAGCTATGGCTACACCTTC. Amino acid sequence: CASSTFSSYGYTF.

The V and J genes are TRBV27 and TRBJ1-6; D unclear. V lost 5 bases, J lost 11 bases, and 25 bases lay in between. CDR1 is MNHEY, CDR2 SMNVEV, per germline (reference sequence). This CDR3 has 17 residues. The CDR3 protein is CASSPSPWAANGAPLHF. The CDR3, as DNA: TGTGCCAGCAGTCCCTCCCCCTGGGCCGCGAATGGGGCACCCCTCCACTTT.

The V call is TRBV7-8, the J call TRBJ2-5; TRBD2 agrees at 12 bases. Per germline, CDR1 SGHVS and CDR2 FQNEAQ. Unmatched junction bases numbered 6, after V lost 0 bases and J lost 7 bases. The CDR3 loop spans 16 amino acids. The CDR3 sequence: CASSLAKTSGGGTQYF. Here the CDR3 DNA reads TGTGCCAGCAGCTTAGCTAAGACTAGCGGGGGAGGGACCCAGTACTTC.

The chain uses TRBV7-2 and TRBJ2-5; D could derive from TRBD1 or TRBD2 (5 bases each). Germline CDR1 reads SGHTA; CDR2 reads FQGNSA. V lost 5 bases and J lost 2, with 9 bases in between. There are 13 residues in the CDR3. The CDR3, as DNA: TGTGCCAGCAGCCAGGGACCTCAAGAGACCCAGTACTTC. It encodes CASSQGPQETQYF. Looking up the rest from reference TRBV7-2 and TRBJ2-5 gives the full variable domain: GAGVSQSPSNKVTEKGKDVELRCDPISGHTALYWYRQSLGQGLEFLIYFQGNSAPDKSGLPSDRFSAERTGGSVSTLTIQRTQQEDSAVYLCASSQGPQETQYFGPGTRLLVL.

The rearrangement links TRBV27 to TRBJ2-5; D is unclear. The CDR3 is 12 amino acids. The V and J ends lost 2 bases and 3 bases respectively, with 4 bases between them. The germline V gene has CDR1 MNHEY and CDR2 SMNVEV (reference sequence). For the CDR3, the DNA is TGTGCCAGCAGTTTAAGGGAAGAGACCCAGTACTTC. Translating it yields CASSLREETQYF.

Concerning this clone: Within the sample, other DNA sequences also encode this same CDR3. The V gene is TRBV5-1, the J gene TRBJ1-3; TRBD1 matches 9 bases. The CDR3 contains 13 residues. Germline CDR1 and CDR2: SGHRS and YFSETQ. With 4 bases clipped from V and 7 bases from J, the junction kept 3 bases outside the gene matches. CDR3 nucleotide sequence: TGCGCCAGCAGCCTGGGACAGGGCAACACCATATATTTT. This translates into CASSLGQGNTIYF.

The genes are TRBV30 and TRBJ1-1; no reliable D call. CDR3 length: 13 amino acids. Germline V lookup: CDR1 GTSNPN, CDR2 SVGIG (reference sequence). V shed 0 bases and J shed 2 bases, with 7 bases lying between them. The CDR3 sequence is CAWSVWVNTEAFF. The CDR3 nucleotides read TGTGCCTGGAGTGTTTGGGTTAACACTGAAGCTTTCTTT.

The genes are TRBV6-4 and TRBJ2-1, with 7 bases matching TRBD2. Per germline, CDR1 MRHNA and CDR2 SNTAGT. The CDR3 consists of 13 residues. V lost 1 base, J lost 7 bases, and 1 base stayed unmatched. The CDR3 DNA reads as TGTGCCAGCAGTGACTTGGGGGGGAATGAGCAGTTCTTC. Its protein product is CASSDLGGNEQFF.

This clone was counted between two and nine times. The CDR3 loop is CASRTRDANTEAFF. The CDR3 DNA sequence: TGTGCCAGTAGGACCAGGGACGCTAACACTGAAGCTTTCTTT. The gene calls are TRBV19 and TRBJ1-1, with D possibly matching TRBD1 (5 bases). The ends were cut back, 6 bases at V and 2 bases at J, with 13 bases in the middle. CDR1 LNHDA and CDR2 SQIVND come from the germline V gene (reference sequence). The CDR3 consists of 14 residues.

J is TRBJ2-7 and V is TRBV4-2; D tentatively reads TRBD1 or TRBD2 (6 bases each). CDR3 length equals 15 residues. V shed 1 base and J shed 4 bases, with 14 bases lying between them. The germline CDR1 and CDR2 sequences are LGHNA and YNFKEQ. The CDR3 protein is CASSQVGGTRYEQYF. CDR3 in DNA: TGTGCCAGCAGCCAAGTTGGAGGGACAAGATACGAGCAGTACTTC.

This chain links TRBV9 with TRBJ2-1; D might be TRBD2 (5 bases). CDR3 length: 15 amino acids. The germline V gene has CDR1 SGDLS and CDR2 YYNGEE. The germline V and J ends were trimmed by 4 bases and 5 bases, with 16 bases remaining between them. The CDR3 is CASSPLPRAHNEQFF. CDR3 nucleotides: TGTGCCAGCAGCCCCCTACCGCGGGCCCACAATGAGCAGTTCTTC.

This clone was detected a few times. The CDR3 nucleotides are TGTGCCAGCAGTTACTCCGGGCCCAATCAGCCCCAGCATTTT. This translates into CASSYSGPNQPQHF. V and J are TRBV6-5 and TRBJ1-5, with D hard to call. Germline V gene lookup returns CDR1 MNHEY and CDR2 SVGAGI. Trimming took 0 bases from V and 3 from J, leaving 6 bases between them. The CDR3 totals 14 residues.

The V and J genes are TRBV7-9 and TRBJ1-2, with unresolved D. This CDR3 contains 14 residues. Per the germline V gene, CDR1 is SEHNR and CDR2 is FQNEAQ (reference sequence). V dropped 3 bases and J dropped 2 bases, with 10 bases sitting between them. The CDR3 loop reads CASSFYRQNYGYTF. CDR3 DNA sequence: TGTGCCAGCAGCTTTTATAGGCAGAACTATGGCTACACCTTC.

This clone was picked up a small number of times. The CDR3, as DNA: TGTGCCAGCAGCCAAGTCAGAGGCAGTTGGACTGAAGCTTTCTTT. It is translated as CASSQVRGSWTEAFF. This chain uses TRBV14 with TRBJ1-1; D call uncertain. Germline V CDR1 and CDR2: SGHDN, FVKESK. The CDR3 sequence is 15 residues long. V lost 1 base to trimming and J lost 5 bases, with 14 bases between them.

This clone turned up a few times. The chain employs TRBV5-1 and TRBJ1-1, with a weak D call TRBD1 (5 bases). The CDR3 is 15 residues long. Germline lookup yields CDR1 SGHRS and CDR2 YFSETQ. Trimming removed 2 bases from V and 0 bases from J, with 11 bases in between. Written as DNA, the CDR3 is TGCGCCAGCAGCTTCGACAGCAACTTGAACACTGAAGCTTTCTTT. Its protein product is CASSFDSNLNTEAFF.